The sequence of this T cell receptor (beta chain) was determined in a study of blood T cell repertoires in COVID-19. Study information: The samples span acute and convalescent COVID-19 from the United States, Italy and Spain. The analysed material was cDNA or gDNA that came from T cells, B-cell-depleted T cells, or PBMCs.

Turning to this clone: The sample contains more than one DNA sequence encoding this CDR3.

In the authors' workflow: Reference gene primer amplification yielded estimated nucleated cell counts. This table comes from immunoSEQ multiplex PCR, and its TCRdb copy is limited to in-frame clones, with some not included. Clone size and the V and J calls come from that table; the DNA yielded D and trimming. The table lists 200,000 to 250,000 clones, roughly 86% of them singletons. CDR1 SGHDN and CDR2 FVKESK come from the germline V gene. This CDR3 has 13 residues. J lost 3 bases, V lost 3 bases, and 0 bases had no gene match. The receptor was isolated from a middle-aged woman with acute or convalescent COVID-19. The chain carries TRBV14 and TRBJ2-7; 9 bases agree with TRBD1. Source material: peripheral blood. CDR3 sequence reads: CASSQDRGYEQYF. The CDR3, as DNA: TGTGCCAGCAGCCAGGACAGGGGCTACGAGCAGTACTTC.